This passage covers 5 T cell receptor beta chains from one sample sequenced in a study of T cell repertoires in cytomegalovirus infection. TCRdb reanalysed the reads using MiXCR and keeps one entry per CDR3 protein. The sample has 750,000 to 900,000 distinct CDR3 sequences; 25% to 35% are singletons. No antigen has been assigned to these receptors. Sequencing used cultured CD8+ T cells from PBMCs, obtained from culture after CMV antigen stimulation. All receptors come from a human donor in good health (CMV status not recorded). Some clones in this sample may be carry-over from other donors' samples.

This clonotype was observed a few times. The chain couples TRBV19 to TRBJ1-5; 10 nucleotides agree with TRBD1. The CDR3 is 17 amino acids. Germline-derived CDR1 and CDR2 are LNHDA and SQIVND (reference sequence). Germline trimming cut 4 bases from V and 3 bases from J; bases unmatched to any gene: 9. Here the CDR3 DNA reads TGTGCCAGTAGTACCAGGACAGGGGGAATCGACAATCAGCCCCAGCATTTT. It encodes CASSTRTGGIDNQPQHF.

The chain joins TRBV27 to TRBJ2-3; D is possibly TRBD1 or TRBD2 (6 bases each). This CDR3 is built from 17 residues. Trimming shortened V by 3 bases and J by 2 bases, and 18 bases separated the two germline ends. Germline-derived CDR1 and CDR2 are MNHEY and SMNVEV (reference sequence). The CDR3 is CASSFRGEGLNTDTQYF. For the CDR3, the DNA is TGTGCCAGCAGTTTTAGGGGGGAAGGGCTTAACACAGATACGCAGTATTTT.

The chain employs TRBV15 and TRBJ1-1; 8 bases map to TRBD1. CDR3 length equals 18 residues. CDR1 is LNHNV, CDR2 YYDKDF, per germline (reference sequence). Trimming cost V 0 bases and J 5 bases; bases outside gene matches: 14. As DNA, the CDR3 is TGTGCCACCAGCAGAGATAGTTTCAGTTTGGACAGGGAAACTGAAGCTTTCTTT. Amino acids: CATSRDSFSLDRETEAFF.

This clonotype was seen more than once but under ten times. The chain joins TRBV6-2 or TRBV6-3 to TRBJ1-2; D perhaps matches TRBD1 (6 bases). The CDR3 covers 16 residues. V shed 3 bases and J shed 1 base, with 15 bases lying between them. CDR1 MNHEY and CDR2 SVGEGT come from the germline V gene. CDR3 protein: CASSYHRDTFNYGYTF. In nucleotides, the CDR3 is TGTGCCAGCAGTTATCACCGGGACACCTTTAACTATGGCTACACCTTC.

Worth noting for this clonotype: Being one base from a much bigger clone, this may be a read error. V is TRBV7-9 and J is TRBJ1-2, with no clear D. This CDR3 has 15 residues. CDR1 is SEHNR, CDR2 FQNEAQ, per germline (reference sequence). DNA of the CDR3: TGTACCAGCAGCTTCTACGAACAGCCGACCTATGGCTACACCTTC. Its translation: CTSSFYEQPTYGYTF.